This T cell receptor beta chain was found in a study of beta chain features in type 1 diabetes. Study results and caveats: Moderate yet significant TCRB CDR3 shortening was seen in Type 1 diabetes patients in all four CD4+ subsets.

The study reverse transcribed the entire isolated RNA, so it sequenced expressed TCRB transcripts. Clones were read by immunoSEQ multiplex PCR, and TCRdb kept only the in-frame ones, dropping some. The sample has about 400,000 clones; 10% to 15% are singletons. The germline CDR1 and CDR2 sequences are MGHDK and SYGVNS. The CDR3 covers 16 residues. V lost 5 bases to trimming and J lost 5 bases; unmatched junction nucleotides: 10. Remarks on this clone: Its matching antigen is unknown.

This rearrangement joins TRBV25-1 to TRBJ2-2; the match to TRBD2 covers 8 bases. The origin of this receptor is a woman aged 18 to 35 with type 1 diabetes. Material: naive CD4+ T cells from blood. CDR3 coding DNA: TGTGCCAGCAGTAGAGCGGGGGACCGATCAACCGGGGAGCTGTTTTTT. Translation: CASSRAGDRSTGELFF.